This TCR beta chain was sequenced during a study of cytomegalovirus exposure and HLA in healthy donors. V lost 1 base, J lost 7 bases, and 7 bases stayed unmatched. The CDR3 is 15 residues long. The germline V gene has CDR1 SGHRS and CDR2 YFSETQ. These donors counted as nominally healthy when sampled, but unrecorded immune exposures were likely. The PCR had 60 Vbeta and 13 Jbeta primers. TCRdb's table, derived via immunoSEQ multiplex PCR, lists solely in-frame clones and lacks some. The table records 150,000 to 200,000 clones, around 80% of them present only once. This sequence originates from a woman in her twenties or thirties in good health and CMV-seronegative. The rearrangement links TRBV5-1 to TRBJ2-1; 8 bases are shared with TRBD1. The material sequenced was PBMCs. The CDR3 DNA follows: TGCGCCAGCAGCTTGATTACAGGGGGATGGAATGAGCAGTTCTTC. Amino acids: CASSLITGGWNEQFF.